These 23 T cell receptor beta chains originate from one sample sequenced in a study of beta chain features in type 1 diabetes. General study points: TCRB CDR3s were moderately but significantly shorter in Type 1 diabetes patients in all four CD4+ subsets.

Their antigen targets remain unknown. Expressed TCRB transcripts were sequenced because the isolated RNA had all been reverse transcribed beforehand. Profiling relied on immunoSEQ multiplex PCR, and the TCRdb table lists in-frame clones only, not all of them. The sample holds over 25,000 clones, almost 50% seen once. The specimen was stem cell memory CD4+ T cells from blood. These receptors were taken from a man aged 25 to 40 with type 1 diabetes.

The V and J genes are TRBV7-9 and TRBJ2-5; possible D gene TRBD2, 6 bases. The CDR3 extends over 13 amino acids. Germline V gene data show CDR1 as SEHNR and CDR2 as FQNEAQ (reference sequence). Trimming removed 3 bases from V and 5 bases from J, with 10 bases in between. In nucleotides, the CDR3 is TGTGCCAGCAGCTTGTCCCGGGGGGAGACCCAGTACTTC. It translates to CASSLSRGETQYF.

This clone showed up just a few times. The rearrangement joins TRBV5-4 to TRBJ2-3, with 9 bases that match TRBD1. V was pared by 4 bases and J by 3 bases, with 3 bases of the junction left unmatched. Germline values: CDR1 SGHNT, CDR2 YYREEE (reference sequence). The CDR3 consists of 14 residues. CDR3 in amino acids: CASSPGQGTDTQYF. The DNA for the CDR3 is TGTGCCAGCAGCCCGGGACAGGGAACAGATACGCAGTATTTT.

This clone has a handful of counts. The J gene is TRBJ1-4, the V gene TRBV29-1; D is perhaps TRBD1 (5 bases). Trimming left V 6 bases short and J 4 bases short, with 12 bases between. The CDR3 has 13 amino acids. From germline, CDR1 is SQVTM and CDR2 ANQGSEA. This CDR3 is CSVQPGLNEKLFF. The CDR3 nucleotides are TGCAGCGTGCAACCGGGACTTAATGAAAAACTGTTTTTT.

The chain's CDR3 is CASSSGQIQETQYF. The CDR3 nucleotides read TGTGCCAGCAGTTCAGGACAGATCCAAGAGACCCAGTACTTC. This chain joins TRBV28 and TRBJ2-5; D is perhaps TRBD1 (6 bases). The CDR3 extends over 14 amino acids. Germline CDR1 MDHEN, CDR2 SYDVKM. V gave up 4 bases and J gave up 1 base, with 10 bases separating them.

The V and J genes are TRBV11-2 and TRBJ1-1, with D possibly being TRBD1 (6 bases). The V gene's germline CDR1 is SGHAT and CDR2 FQNNGV. V lost 4 bases and J 2 bases, leaving 17 bases between the germline ends. The CDR3 covers 16 residues. The CDR3 protein is CASSWGGHPVNTEAFF. CDR3 nucleotide sequence: TGTGCCAGCAGCTGGGGGGGGCACCCGGTAAACACTGAAGCTTTCTTT.

This clone showed up just a few times. The rearrangement joins TRBV5-5 to TRBJ1-6; possible D gene TRBD1, 5 bases. V lost 3 bases, J lost 7 bases, and 11 bases lay in between. Germline CDR1 SGHKS, CDR2 YYEKEE (reference sequence). The CDR3 runs to 14 residues. CDR3 DNA: TGTGCCAGCAGCTCCGGACAACCCAATTCACCCCTCCACTTT. The encoded protein is CASSSGQPNSPLHF.

CDR3 amino acids: CSVAVRGGETQYF. Written as DNA, the CDR3 is TGCAGCGTGGCAGTTCGGGGAGGGGAGACCCAGTACTTC. The V and J genes are TRBV29-1 and TRBJ2-5; 7 bases fit TRBD2. CDR1 SQVTM and CDR2 ANQGSEA come from the germline V gene. CDR3 size: 13 residues. V was pared by 6 bases and J by 5 bases, with 9 bases of the junction left unmatched.

The chain is built from TRBV5-4 and TRBJ2-3, with unresolved D. V dropped 1 base and J dropped 0 bases, with 12 bases sitting between them. This CDR3 region has 16 residues. Germline CDR1 SGHNT, CDR2 YYREEE (reference sequence). For the CDR3, the DNA is TGTGCCAGCAGCTTGCGTGAGCGAGCTAGCACAGATACGCAGTATTTT. It translates to CASSLRERASTDTQYF.

The chain is built from TRBV25-1 and TRBJ1-2; D is perhaps TRBD1 (5 bases). Trimming left V 3 bases short and J 4 bases short, with 12 bases between. Germline CDR1 and CDR2: MGHDK and SYGVNS. The CDR3 consists of 14 residues. Here the CDR3 DNA reads TGTGCCAGCAGTGATTCTGGCAGGGCCTATGGCTACACCTTC. It specifies CASSDSGRAYGYTF.

The V and J genes are TRBV5-4 and TRBJ2-6; TRBD1 aligns across 9 bases. The CDR3 runs to 17 residues. The germline V gene has CDR1 SGHNT and CDR2 YYREEE (reference sequence). CDR3 nucleotides: TGTGCTAGCCACGACGACAGGACAGGGGCAGGGGCCAACGTCCTGACTTTC. This gives the protein CASHDDRTGAGANVLTF.

This rearrangement joins TRBV7-9 to TRBJ2-1; D gene ambiguous. The germline V and J ends were trimmed by 5 bases and 13 bases, with 18 bases remaining between them. Germline V CDR1 and CDR2: SEHNR, FQNEAQ (reference sequence). The CDR3 consists of 13 residues. The CDR3 region is CASSENSGVAQFF. In nucleotides, the CDR3 is TGTGCCAGCAGCGAGAATTCGGGTGTAGCCCAGTTCTTC.

This clone has only a few counts. The chain employs TRBV2 and TRBJ2-5; possibly TRBD1 for D (7 bases). CDR1 is SNHLY and CDR2 is FYNNEI in the germline V gene. The CDR3 is 12 residues long. V was cut by 9 bases and J by 5 bases, with 13 bases left in between. The CDR3 coding sequence is TGTGCCAGTAACAGGGGAGGCGAGACCCAGTACTTC. Translated: CASNRGGETQYF.

The chain couples TRBV5-6 to TRBJ2-2; TRBD1 is a possible D gene (5 bases). Looked up from germline, CDR1 is SGHDT and CDR2 is YYEEEE. V lost 0 bases to trimming and J lost 6 bases, with 18 bases between them. This CDR3 has 17 residues. CDR3 residues: CASSLGKDSSVPGELFF. The CDR3 DNA follows: TGTGCCAGCAGCTTGGGGAAAGACAGTTCCGTCCCCGGGGAGCTGTTTTTT.

In this sample, this clone turned up a few times. The V and J genes are TRBV7-2 and TRBJ2-7; 9 bases are shared with TRBD1. CDR3 size: 15 residues. The germline CDR1 and CDR2 sequences are SGHTA and FQGNSA. Trimming took 5 bases from V and 0 from J; bases not matched to a gene: 5. The CDR3 bases are TGTGCCAGCAGCCAGGACAGGGGAAGCTCCTACGAGCAGTACTTC. Its protein is CASSQDRGSSYEQYF. The entire variable domain, with the rest obtained from reference TRBV7-2 and TRBJ2-7, is as follows: GAGVSQSPSNKVTEKGKDVELRCDPISGHTALYWYRQSLGQGLEFLIYFQGNSAPDKSGLPSDRFSAERTGGSVSTLTIQRTQQEDSAVYLCASSQDRGSSYEQYFGPGTRLTVT.

This clone has more than one count but fewer than ten. This rearrangement joins TRBV30 to TRBJ2-7, with TRBD2 as a possible D gene (6 bases). With 8 bases removed from V and 7 bases from J, the gap between germline ends came to 18 bases. CDR1 and CDR2 (germline): GTSNPN, SVGIG (reference sequence). There are 12 residues in the CDR3. CDR3 DNA sequence: TGTGCCGGTGACTCCAACCGGGGGGAGCAGTACTTC. Amino acid sequence: CAGDSNRGEQYF.

This clone has just one count. V usage is TRBV9 and J usage is TRBJ2-2, with 7 bases fitting TRBD2. Germline CDR1 SGDLS, CDR2 YYNGEE. V was pared by 4 bases and J by 5 bases, with 14 bases of the junction left unmatched. The CDR3 contains 17 residues. The CDR3 loop is CASSSGGWQGETGELFF. CDR3 sequence (DNA): TGTGCCAGCAGCTCCGGGGGGTGGCAGGGTGAGACCGGGGAGCTGTTTTTT.

The J gene is TRBJ1-1, the V gene TRBV10-3; TRBD1 is a possible D gene (5 bases). V lost 2 bases and J lost 1, with 5 bases in between. CDR1 and CDR2 from the germline V gene are ENHRY and SYGVKD. The CDR3 runs 13 residues. The CDR3 loop is CAISEQGNTEAFF. CDR3 in DNA: TGTGCCATCAGTGAGCAGGGGAACACTGAAGCTTTCTTT.

The genes are TRBV30 and TRBJ1-4; D is ambiguous. The germline V gene encodes CDR1 GTSNPN and CDR2 SVGIG (reference sequence). V lost 1 base to trimming and J lost 8 bases, with 17 bases between them. The CDR3 sequence is 15 residues long. The DNA for the CDR3 is TGTGCCTGGAGTGCTGTGGTGAGCCAACAGGAAAAACTGTTTTTT. It translates to CAWSAVVSQQEKLFF.

There are a few counts of this clone. Additional DNA sequences in this sample encode the identical CDR3. The chain links TRBV7-2 to TRBJ2-7, with TRBD2 as a possible D gene (5 bases). CDR1 is SGHTA, CDR2 FQGNSA, per germline. This CDR3 region has 15 residues. Trimming removed 0 bases from V and 0 bases from J, with 9 bases in between. The CDR3 is CASSLAGGSSYEQYF. The CDR3 nucleotides are TGTGCCAGCAGCTTAGCGGGCGGGTCCTCCTACGAGCAGTACTTC.

This clone was seen a handful of times. The chain links TRBV11-3 to TRBJ1-2; 7 bases fit TRBD1. V was clipped by 3 bases and J by 7 bases; unmatched bases: 8. This CDR3 region has 14 residues. Germline V CDR1 and CDR2: SGHNT, YENEEA. In DNA form, the CDR3 reads TGTGCCAGCAGCTTGGATACAGGGGTCGCTGGCTACACCTTC. Protein sequence: CASSLDTGVAGYTF.

The sample holds a few counts of this clone. V and J are TRBV5-5 and TRBJ1-1, with 9 bases fitting TRBD1. Germline CDR1 reads SGHKS; CDR2 reads YYEKEE (reference sequence). The CDR3 is 14 residues long. The J segment lost 2 bases and the V segment lost 4 bases, leaving 3 bases of the junction unmatched. CDR3 sequence: CASSLDRGNTEAFF. The CDR3 DNA sequence: TGTGCCAGCAGCCTGGACAGGGGAAACACTGAAGCTTTCTTT.

This clone was counted only a few times. V and J are TRBV2 and TRBJ1-2; TRBD1 matches 7 bases. In germline, CDR1 is SNHLY, CDR2 FYNNEI. The V and J ends lost 3 bases and 7 bases, in that order; junction bases with no gene match: 5. The CDR3 has 13 amino acids. The CDR3 DNA sequence: TGTGCCAGCAGTGATTACAGGGGCACTGGCTACACCTTC. This translates into CASSDYRGTGYTF.

The chain joins TRBV7-8 to TRBJ1-1; D gene uncertain. V was clipped by 5 bases and J by 7 bases, with 14 bases between them. The V gene's germline CDR1 is SGHVS and CDR2 FQNEAQ. The length of the CDR3 is 13 residues. CDR3 sequence (DNA): TGTGCCAGCAGCCCCGTTGTGGAGAATGAAGCTTTCTTT. Translation gives CASSPVVENEAFF.